The present entry profiles one T cell receptor beta chain with its context. The CDR3 totals 17 residues. Looked up from germline, CDR1 is LGHNA and CDR2 is YSLEER. Losses at the gene ends were 4 bases for V and 9 bases for J; bases not matched to a gene: 12. The data stem from a study of blood T cell repertoires in COVID-19. TCRdb's copy holds only in-frame clones and misses some; the assay was immunoSEQ multiplex PCR. The sample holds 270,000 or so clones, approximately 86% seen once. J is TRBJ2-1 and V is TRBV4-3, with 13 bases that match TRBD2. Sequences were obtained from peripheral blood. The sequence was collected from a woman in her late teens or twenties with acute or convalescent COVID-19. CDR3 bases: TGCGCCAGCAGCCGGGAACTAGCGGGAGGGCCCTCGGGTGAGCAGTTCTTC. Its translation is CASSRELAGGPSGEQFF.